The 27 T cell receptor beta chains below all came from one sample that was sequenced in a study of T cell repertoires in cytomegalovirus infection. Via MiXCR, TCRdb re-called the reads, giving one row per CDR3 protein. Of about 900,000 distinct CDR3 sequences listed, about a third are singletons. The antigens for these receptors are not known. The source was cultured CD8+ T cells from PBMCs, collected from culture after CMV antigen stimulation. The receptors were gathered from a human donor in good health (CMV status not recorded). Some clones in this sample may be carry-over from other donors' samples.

This chain's CDR3 is CSVEFAGPNYGYTF. Written as DNA, the CDR3 is TGCAGCGTTGAATTTGCGGGCCCGAACTATGGCTACACCTTC. The V gene is TRBV29-1, the J gene TRBJ1-2, with unresolved D. CDR3 length equals 14 residues. Germline-derived CDR1 and CDR2 are SQVTM and ANQGSEA. Trimming pared 2 bases from V and 2 bases from J, leaving 12 bases between.

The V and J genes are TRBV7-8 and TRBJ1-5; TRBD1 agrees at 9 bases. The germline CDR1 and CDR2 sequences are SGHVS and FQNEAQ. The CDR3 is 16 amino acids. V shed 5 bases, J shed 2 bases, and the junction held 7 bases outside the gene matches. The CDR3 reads CASSPQGARGNQPQHF. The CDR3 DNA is TGTGCCAGCAGCCCACAGGGGGCTCGAGGCAATCAGCCCCAGCATTTT.

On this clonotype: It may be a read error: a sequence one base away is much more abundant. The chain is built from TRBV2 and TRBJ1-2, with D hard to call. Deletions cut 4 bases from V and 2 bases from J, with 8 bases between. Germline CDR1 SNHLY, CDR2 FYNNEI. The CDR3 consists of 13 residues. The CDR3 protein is CASSAGGNYGYTF. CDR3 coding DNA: TGTGCCAGCAGTGCTGGAGGGAACTATGGCTACACCTTC.

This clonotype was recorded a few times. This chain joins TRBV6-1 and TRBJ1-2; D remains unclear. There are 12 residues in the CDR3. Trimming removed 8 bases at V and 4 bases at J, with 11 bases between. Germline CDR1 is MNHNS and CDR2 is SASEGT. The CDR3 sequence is CASWSQAYGYTF. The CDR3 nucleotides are TGTGCCAGCTGGTCGCAGGCCTATGGCTACACCTTC.

CDR3 protein: CASSWTGGSRGETQYF. The CDR3 DNA reads TGTGCCAGCAGCTGGACAGGGGGCTCCCGAGGCGAGACCCAGTACTTC. The chain has TRBV7-6 and TRBJ2-5; 11 bases line up with TRBD1. V dropped 4 bases and J dropped 5; count of bases not matched to a gene: 9. There are 16 residues in the CDR3. Germline V CDR1 and CDR2: SGHVS, FNYEAQ.

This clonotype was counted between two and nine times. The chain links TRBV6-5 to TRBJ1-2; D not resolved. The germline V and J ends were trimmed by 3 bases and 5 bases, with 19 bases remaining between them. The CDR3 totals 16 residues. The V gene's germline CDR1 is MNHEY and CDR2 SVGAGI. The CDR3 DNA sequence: TGTGCCAGCAGTTATTACACCTCCGTAAATTCGTATGGCTACACCTTC. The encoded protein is CASSYYTSVNSYGYTF.

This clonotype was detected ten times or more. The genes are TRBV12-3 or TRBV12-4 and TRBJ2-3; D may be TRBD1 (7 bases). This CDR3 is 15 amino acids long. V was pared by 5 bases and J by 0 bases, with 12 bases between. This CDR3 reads CASSGGTVSTDTQYF. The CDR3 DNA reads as TGTGCCAGCAGTGGCGGGACAGTTAGCACAGATACGCAGTATTTT.

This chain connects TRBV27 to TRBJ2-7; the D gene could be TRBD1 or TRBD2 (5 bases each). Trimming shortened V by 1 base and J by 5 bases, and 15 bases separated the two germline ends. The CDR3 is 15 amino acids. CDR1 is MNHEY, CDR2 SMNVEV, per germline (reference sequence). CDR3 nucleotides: TGTGCCAGCAGTTTATTGCTGAGAGGGGCGAACGAGCAGTACTTC. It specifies CASSLLLRGANEQYF.

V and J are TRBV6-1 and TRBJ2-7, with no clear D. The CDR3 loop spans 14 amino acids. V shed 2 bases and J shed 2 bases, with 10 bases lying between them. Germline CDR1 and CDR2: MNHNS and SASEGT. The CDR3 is CASSEFTSAYEQYF. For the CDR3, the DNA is TGTGCCAGCAGTGAATTCACTTCAGCCTACGAGCAGTACTTC.

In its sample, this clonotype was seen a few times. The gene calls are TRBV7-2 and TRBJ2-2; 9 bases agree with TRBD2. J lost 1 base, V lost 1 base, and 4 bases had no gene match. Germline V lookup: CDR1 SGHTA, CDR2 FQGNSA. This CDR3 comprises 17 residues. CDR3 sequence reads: CASSLGRGGRNTGELFF. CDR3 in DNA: TGTGCCAGCAGCTTAGGGCGGGGGGGGAGGAACACCGGGGAGCTGTTTTTT.

The CDR3 sequence is CSARDRQGAAEAFF. The DNA of the CDR3 is TGCAGTGCTAGAGACCGACAGGGGGCTGCTGAAGCTTTCTTT. J is TRBJ1-1 and V is TRBV20-1; 10 nucleotides align to TRBD1. CDR1 DFQATT and CDR2 SNEGSKA come from the germline V gene (reference sequence). After removal of 0 bases from V and 6 bases from J, the junction contained 4 bases not matched to a gene. The CDR3 length is 14 residues.

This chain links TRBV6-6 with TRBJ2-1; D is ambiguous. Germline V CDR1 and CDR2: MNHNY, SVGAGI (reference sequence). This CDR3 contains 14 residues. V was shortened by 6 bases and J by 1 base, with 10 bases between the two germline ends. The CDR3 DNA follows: TGTGCCAGCAGGCTCGCGGTTTCCTACAATGAGCAGTTCTTC. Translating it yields CASRLAVSYNEQFF.

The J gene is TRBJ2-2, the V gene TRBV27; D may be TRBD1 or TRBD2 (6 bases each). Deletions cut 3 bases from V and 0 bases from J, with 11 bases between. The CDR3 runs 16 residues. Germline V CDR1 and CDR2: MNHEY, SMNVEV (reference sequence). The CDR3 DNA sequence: TGTGCCAGCAGTTTCGGGGGCCCCCCGAACACCGGGGAGCTGTTTTTT. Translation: CASSFGGPPNTGELFF.

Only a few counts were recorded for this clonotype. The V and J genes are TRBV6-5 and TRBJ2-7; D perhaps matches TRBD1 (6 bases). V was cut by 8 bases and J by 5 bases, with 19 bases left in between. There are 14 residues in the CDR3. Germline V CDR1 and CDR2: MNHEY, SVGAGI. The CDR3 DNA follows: TGTGCCAGCCGTGTAAAGGGGGTCTGGCACGAGCAGTACTTC. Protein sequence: CASRVKGVWHEQYF.

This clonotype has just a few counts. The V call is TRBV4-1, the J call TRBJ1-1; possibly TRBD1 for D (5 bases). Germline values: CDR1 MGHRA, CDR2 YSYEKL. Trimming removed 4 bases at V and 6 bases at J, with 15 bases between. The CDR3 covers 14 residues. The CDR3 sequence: CASSREGRIPEAFF. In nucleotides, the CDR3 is TGCGCCAGCAGCCGAGAGGGGCGCATCCCTGAAGCTTTCTTT.

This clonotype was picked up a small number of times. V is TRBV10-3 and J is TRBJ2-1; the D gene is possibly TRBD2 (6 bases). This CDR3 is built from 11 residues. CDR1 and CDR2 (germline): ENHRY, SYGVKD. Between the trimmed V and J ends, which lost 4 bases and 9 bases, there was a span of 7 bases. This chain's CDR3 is CAISVGGEQFF. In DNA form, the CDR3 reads TGTGCCATCAGTGTGGGGGGTGAGCAGTTCTTC.

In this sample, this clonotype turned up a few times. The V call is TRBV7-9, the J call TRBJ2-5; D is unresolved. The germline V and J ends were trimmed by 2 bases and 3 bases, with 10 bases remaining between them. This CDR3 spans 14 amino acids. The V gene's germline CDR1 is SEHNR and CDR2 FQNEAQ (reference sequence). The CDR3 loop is CASSLRAFEETQYF. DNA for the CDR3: TGTGCCAGCAGCTTACGGGCCTTTGAAGAGACCCAGTACTTC.

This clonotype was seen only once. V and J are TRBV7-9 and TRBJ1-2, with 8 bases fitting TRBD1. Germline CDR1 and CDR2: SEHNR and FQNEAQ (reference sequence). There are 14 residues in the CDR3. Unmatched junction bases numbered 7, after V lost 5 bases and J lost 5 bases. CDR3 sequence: CASSRTGQFYGYTF. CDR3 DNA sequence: TGTGCCAGCAGCCGGACAGGGCAATTTTATGGCTACACCTTC.

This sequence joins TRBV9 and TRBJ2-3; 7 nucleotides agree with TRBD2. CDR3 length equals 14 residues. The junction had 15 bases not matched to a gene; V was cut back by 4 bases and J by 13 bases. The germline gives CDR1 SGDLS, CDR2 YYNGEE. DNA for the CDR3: TGTGCCAGCAGCTTCTCGGGGGGACTCTTCGGGAAGTATTTT. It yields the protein CASSFSGGLFGKYF.

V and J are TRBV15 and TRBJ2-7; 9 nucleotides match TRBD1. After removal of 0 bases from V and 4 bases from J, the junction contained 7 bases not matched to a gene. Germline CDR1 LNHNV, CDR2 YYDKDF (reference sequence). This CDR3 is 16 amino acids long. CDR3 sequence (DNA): TGTGCCACCAGCAGAGATCCAGGGACAGGGAATTACGAGCAGTACGTC. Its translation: CATSRDPGTGNYEQYV.

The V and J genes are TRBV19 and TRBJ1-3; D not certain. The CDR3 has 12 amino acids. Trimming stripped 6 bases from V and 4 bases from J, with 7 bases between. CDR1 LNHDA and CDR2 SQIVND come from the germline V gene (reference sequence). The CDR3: CASRPEGNTIYF. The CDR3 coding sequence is TGTGCCAGTAGACCCGAGGGAAACACCATATATTTT.

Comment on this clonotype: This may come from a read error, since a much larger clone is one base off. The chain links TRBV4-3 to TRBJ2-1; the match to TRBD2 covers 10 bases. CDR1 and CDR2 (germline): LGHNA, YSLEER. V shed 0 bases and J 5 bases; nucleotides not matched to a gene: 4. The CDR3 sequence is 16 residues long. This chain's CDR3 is CASSQDGLAGDNEQFF. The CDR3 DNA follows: TGCGCCAGCAGCCAAGATGGGCTAGCGGGGGACAATGAGCAGTTCTTC.

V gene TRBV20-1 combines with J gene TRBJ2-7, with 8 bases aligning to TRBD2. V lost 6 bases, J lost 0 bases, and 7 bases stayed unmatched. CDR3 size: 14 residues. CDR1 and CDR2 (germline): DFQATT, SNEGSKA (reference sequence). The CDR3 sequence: CSALTGGNSYEQYV. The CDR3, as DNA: TGCAGTGCCCTTACGGGAGGGAACTCCTACGAGCAGTACGTC.

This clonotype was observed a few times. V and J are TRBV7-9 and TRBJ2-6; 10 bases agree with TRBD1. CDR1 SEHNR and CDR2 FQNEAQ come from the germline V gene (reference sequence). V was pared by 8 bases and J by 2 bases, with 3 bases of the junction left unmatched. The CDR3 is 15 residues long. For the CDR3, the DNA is TGTGCCAGCCAGGACAGGGGGGCTGGGGCCAACGTCCTGACTTTC. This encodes CASQDRGAGANVLTF.

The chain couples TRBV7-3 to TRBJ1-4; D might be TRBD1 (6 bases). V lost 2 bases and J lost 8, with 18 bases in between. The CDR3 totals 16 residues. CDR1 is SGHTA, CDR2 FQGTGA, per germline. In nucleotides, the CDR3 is TGTGCCAGCAGCTTAGCAACAGGGCCCTCACGGGAAAAACTGTTTTTT. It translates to CASSLATGPSREKLFF.

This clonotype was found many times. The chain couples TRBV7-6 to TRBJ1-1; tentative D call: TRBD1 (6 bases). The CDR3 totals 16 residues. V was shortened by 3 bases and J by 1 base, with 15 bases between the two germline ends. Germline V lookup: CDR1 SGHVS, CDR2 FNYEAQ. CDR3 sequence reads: CASSFWPQGSNTEAFF. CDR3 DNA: TGTGCCAGCAGCTTCTGGCCACAGGGATCGAACACTGAAGCTTTCTTT.

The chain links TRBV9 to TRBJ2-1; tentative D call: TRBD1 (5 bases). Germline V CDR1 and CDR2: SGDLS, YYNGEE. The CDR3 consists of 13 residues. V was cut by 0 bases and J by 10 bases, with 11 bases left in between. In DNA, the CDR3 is TGTGCCAGCAGCGTAGAAGGGGTATCCGAGCAGTTCTTC. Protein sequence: CASSVEGVSEQFF.